These 6 T cell receptor beta chains came from one sample sequenced in a study of T cells in Graves' hyperthyroidism and ophthalmopathy (dated by TCRdb to about 2019). Libraries came from multiplex PCR. Sequencing used an Illumina HiSeq 2000. The TCR beta CDR3 regions were amplified from the RNA transcripts. A first-round RT-PCR of the TCR CDR3 used the HTBI primer set with the Qiagen OneStep RT-PCR kit. Starting from the raw public reads, TCRdb applied fastp trimming at Q25, assembled clones with MiXCR and retained in-frame beta chains. One record per CDR3 amino acid sequence lists the most common genes and DNA. Within this sample are hundreds of thousands of distinct CDR3 sequences, with 15% to 19% of them counted one time only. The top ten clonotypes cover 25% to 35% of the sample. Material for sequencing was blood. The receptors derive from a woman aged 18-29 years with Graves' hyperthyroidism that later progressed to Graves' ophthalmopathy.

The chain links TRBV5-1 to TRBJ2-3; 11 positions match TRBD1. The germline V gene encodes CDR1 SGHRS and CDR2 YFSETQ. The CDR3 sequence is 17 residues long. V trimming: 3 bases; J trimming: 1 base; junction bases outside the gene matches: 7. This CDR3 reads CASSSTGQGVGTDTQYF. CDR3 nucleotides: TGCGCCAGCAGCTCCACGGGACAGGGGGTCGGCACAGATACGCAGTATTTT. The full variable domain, with the rest looked up from reference TRBV5-1 and TRBJ2-3, is KAGVTQTPRYLIKTRGQQVTLSCSPISGHRSVSWYQQTPGQGLQFLFEYFSETQRNKGNFPGRFSGRQFSNSRSEMNVSTLELGDSALYLCASSSTGQGVGTDTQYFGPGTRLTVL.

This clonotype showed up many times. CDR3 in DNA: TGTGCCAGCAGAGGAGGGCTAGGAGAGACCCAGTACTTC. Protein product: CASRGGLGETQYF. The chain uses TRBV7-9 and TRBJ2-5; D is possibly TRBD2 (6 bases). V shed 6 bases and J shed 4 bases, with 12 bases lying between them. The germline gives CDR1 SEHNR, CDR2 FQNEAQ (reference sequence). The CDR3 consists of 13 residues.

This clonotype was found many times. The chain combines TRBV28 with TRBJ1-5, with no clear D. This CDR3 region has 18 residues. V shed 4 bases and J shed 0 bases, with 19 bases lying between them. CDR1 and CDR2 from the germline V gene are MDHEN and SYDVKM. The CDR3 spells CASSSTLGRWDSNQPQHF. As DNA, the CDR3 is TGTGCCAGCAGTTCTACGCTAGGACGTTGGGATAGCAATCAGCCCCAGCATTTT.

This clonotype was seen ten or more times. The V and J genes are TRBV27 and TRBJ2-1; no clear D. The V gene's germline CDR1 is MNHEY and CDR2 SMNVEV (reference sequence). Trimming pared 2 bases from V and 7 bases from J, leaving 6 bases between. This CDR3 region has 12 residues. CDR3 sequence reads: CASSLGANEQFF. DNA for the CDR3: TGTGCCAGCAGTTTAGGAGCGAATGAGCAGTTCTTC.

This clonotype was seen many times. The gene calls are TRBV6-1 and TRBJ2-7; 7 nucleotides match TRBD1. The CDR3 spans 14 residues. Unmatched junction bases numbered 5, after V lost 6 bases and J lost 0 bases. In germline, CDR1 is MNHNS, CDR2 SASEGT. In DNA, the CDR3 is TGTGCCAGCAGGTCCGGACAGGCCTCCTACGAGCAGTACTTC. Translated, it gives CASRSGQASYEQYF.

V usage is TRBV7-2 and J usage is TRBJ2-1; 12 bases match TRBD2. After removal of 2 bases from V and 12 bases from J, the junction contained 14 bases not matched to a gene. Germline lookup yields CDR1 SGHTA and CDR2 FQGNSA. This CDR3 comprises 17 residues. The CDR3 is CASSLSLGLAGGKAQFF. The CDR3 DNA reads as TGTGCCAGCAGCTTATCCTTGGGTCTAGCGGGAGGGAAGGCGCAGTTCTTC.